The sequence of this T cell receptor (beta chain) was determined in a study of T cells in Graves' hyperthyroidism and ophthalmopathy (dated by TCRdb to between 2017 and 2020). Regarding the complete study: A discovery cohort of about a hundred patients, about 40 with Graves' ophthalmopathy and over 55 with stable Graves' hyperthyroidism, was used to find distinguishing TCR V-J signatures. In roughly six Graves' hyperthyroidism patients, the study also compared T-cell repertoires from thyroid tissue with T-cell repertoires from blood. The paper describes TCR Vbeta CDR3 sequencing of about 140 peripheral blood samples, made up of roughly 40 ophthalmopathy patients, roughly 72 hyperthyroidism patients and roughly 17 progressor patients. An independent validation cohort of some 18 hyperthyroidism patients and more than 15 patients who later progressed to ophthalmopathy tested prospective prediction of ophthalmopathy. The approximately 100 discovery patients were divided at random into training and test sets in a 7:3 ratio. After sampling, hyperthyroidism patients received methimazole starting at 30 mg daily, and ophthalmopathy patients received high-dose intravenous methylprednisolone.

V ends up 1 base short and J 7 bases short, with an unmatched junction base count of 2. In the germline V gene, CDR1 corresponds to MGHRA and CDR2 to YSYEKL. From the cysteine up to the phenylalanine, the CDR3 has a length of 13 residues. CDR3 DNA is the only sequence kept; it has 39 bases, read in frame from the first base. There are many counts of this clonotype. No cognate antigen has been identified for it. Within one base of it there is no much larger clone, and no base qualities were kept. The TCR beta CDR3 regions were amplified from RNA transcripts. A first-round RT-PCR of the TCR CDR3 used the HTBI primer set with the Qiagen OneStep RT-PCR kit. A second multiplex PCR round built the libraries, followed by size selection and purification. Libraries were sequenced paired-end with 100 bp reads on an Illumina HiSeq2000. As for how the authors treated the data: SOAPnuke was used to process the raw data, with reads discarded if the reads contained adapters or uncalled bases, had a mean Phred below 15, or lacked an exact constant-primer or identifier match. High-quality paired reads were merged using COPE v1.2.5, and each unique nucleotide sequence was defined as a clonotype. Clonotypes were aligned to IMGT TRBV, TRBD and TRBJ reference segments using MiTCR v1.1. The analysis was restricted to V-J combinations with a frequency above 0.0001, which together covered just over 98% of the repertoires. The TCS score was defined as the ratio of F50 (clonal expansion) to E x V (chaos), calculated using BLOSUM62-based TCRdist between CDR3 peptides within each V-J. Welch's t-statistics and random forest reduced roughly 540 V-J features to roughly 13, which were used in a naive Bayes classifier (R e1071). The similarity between thyroid and blood repertoires was quantified using the Morisita-Horn index. In TCRdb, the public reads were trimmed at Q25 with fastp and aligned with MiXCR, with productive beta chains retained. Each CDR3 protein appears once, grouped with its most common genes and DNA. Clone size and V and J calls follow TCRdb, not the original study. This sample is represented by approximately 500,000 distinct CDR3 sequences; 46% of them were singletons. Roughly 8.2% of the sample goes to the ten largest clones.

Stable Graves' hyperthyroidism was defined as the absence of progression to ophthalmopathy over 18 months of follow-up. The hyperthyroidism patients were between 18 and 65 years old and newly diagnosed, with a disease duration of less than 2 months. The study excluded patients with uncontrolled infections, other autoimmune diseases, pregnancy or lactation. Diagnoses were based on clinical symptoms, serum thyroxine and TRAb, thyroid ultrasound and orbital computed tomography. Total RNA was extracted using Trizol reagent, and RNA quality was assessed on an Agilent 2100 Bioanalyzer. What the study reported, not specific to this receptor: Most expanded thyroid clonotypes (frequency above 0.001) were also detected in blood, suggesting blood repertoires may reflect thyroid immune responses. During validation, the model predicted progression to ophthalmopathy a median of around six months ahead of onset, with more than 55% sensitivity and less than 85% specificity. Sample size was not statistically predetermined, and blinding of investigators to group allocation was not performed. In cross-validation, a model built on a 13 V-J signature told ophthalmopathy apart from stable hyperthyroidism with about 90% sensitivity and about 81% specificity, and in testing the same model reached 80%/75%.

The receptor chain draws on TRBV4-1 and TRBJ2-5; 8 bases in the junction line up with TRBD1. The sample taken for sequencing was peripheral blood or thyroid tissue (not recorded which). This receptor was obtained from a woman aged 18-29 years with Graves' hyperthyroidism. The DNA sequence is TGCGCCAGCAGCCAAGCGGGGACAGGGACCCAGTACTTC. Its protein reads: CASSQAGTGTQYF.